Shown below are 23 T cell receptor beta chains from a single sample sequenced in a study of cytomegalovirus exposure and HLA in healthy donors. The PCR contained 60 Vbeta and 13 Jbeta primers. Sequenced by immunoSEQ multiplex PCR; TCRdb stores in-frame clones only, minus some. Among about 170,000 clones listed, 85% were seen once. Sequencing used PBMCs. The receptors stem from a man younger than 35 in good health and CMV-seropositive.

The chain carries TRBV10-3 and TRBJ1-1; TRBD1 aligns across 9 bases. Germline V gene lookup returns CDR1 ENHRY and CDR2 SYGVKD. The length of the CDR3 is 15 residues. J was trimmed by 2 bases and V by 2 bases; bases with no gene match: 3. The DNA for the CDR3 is TGTGCCATCAGTGAGCCGGACAGGGGCAACACTGAAGCTTTCTTT. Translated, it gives CAISEPDRGNTEAFF.

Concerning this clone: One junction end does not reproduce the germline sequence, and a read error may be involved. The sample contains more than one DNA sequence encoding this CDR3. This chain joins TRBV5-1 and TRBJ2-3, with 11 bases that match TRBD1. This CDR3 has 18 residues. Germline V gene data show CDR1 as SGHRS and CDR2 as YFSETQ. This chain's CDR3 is CASSLGTGGYLSTDTQYF. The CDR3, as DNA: TGCGCCAGCAGCTTAGGGACAGGGGGTTATCTGAGCACAGATACGCAATATTTT.

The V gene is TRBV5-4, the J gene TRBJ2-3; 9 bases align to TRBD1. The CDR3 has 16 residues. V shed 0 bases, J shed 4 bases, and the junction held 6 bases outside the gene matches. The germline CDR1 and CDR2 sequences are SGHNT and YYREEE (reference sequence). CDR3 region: CASSLDRTGASDTQYF. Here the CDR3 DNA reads TGTGCCAGCAGCTTGGATAGGACAGGGGCGTCAGATACGCAGTATTTT.

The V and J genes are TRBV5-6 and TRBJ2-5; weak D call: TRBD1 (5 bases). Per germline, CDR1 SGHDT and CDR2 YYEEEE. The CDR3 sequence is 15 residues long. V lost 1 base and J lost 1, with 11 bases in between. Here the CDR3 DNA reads TGTGCCAGCAGCTTGCAGGGATCGGGCCAAGAGACCCAGTACTTC. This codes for CASSLQGSGQETQYF.

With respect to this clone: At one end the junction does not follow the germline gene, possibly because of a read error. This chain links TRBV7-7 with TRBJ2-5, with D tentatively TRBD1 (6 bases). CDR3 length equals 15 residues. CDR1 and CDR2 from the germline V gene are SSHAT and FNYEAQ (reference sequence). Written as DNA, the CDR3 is TGTGCTAGCAGCCCGCAGGGGTCTGGGCAAGAGACCCAGTACTTC. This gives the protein CASSPQGSGQETQYF.

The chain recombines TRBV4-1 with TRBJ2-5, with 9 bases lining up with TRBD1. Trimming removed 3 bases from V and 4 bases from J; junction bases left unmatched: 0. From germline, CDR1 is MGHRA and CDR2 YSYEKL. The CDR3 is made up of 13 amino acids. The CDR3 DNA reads TGCGCCAGCAGCCAGGACAGGGGAGAGACCCAGTACTTC. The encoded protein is CASSQDRGETQYF.

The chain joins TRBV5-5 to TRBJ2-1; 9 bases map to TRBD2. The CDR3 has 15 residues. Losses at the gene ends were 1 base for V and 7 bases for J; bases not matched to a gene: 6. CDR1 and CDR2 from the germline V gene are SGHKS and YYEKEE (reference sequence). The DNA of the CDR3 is TGTGCCAGCAGCTTGTCCGCTAGCGGGGTGAATGAGCAGTTCTTC. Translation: CASSLSASGVNEQFF.

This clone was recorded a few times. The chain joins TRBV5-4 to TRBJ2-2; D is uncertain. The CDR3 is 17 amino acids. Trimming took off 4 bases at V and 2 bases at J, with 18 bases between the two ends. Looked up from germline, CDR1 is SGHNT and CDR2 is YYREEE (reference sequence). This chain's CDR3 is CASSPGVQRVNTGELFF. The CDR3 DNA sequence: TGTGCCAGCAGCCCGGGTGTGCAGCGCGTCAACACCGGGGAGCTGTTTTTT.

DNA of the CDR3: TGTGCCAGCAGCCTCAAATATCGGGGGGAGCAGCCCCAGCATTTT. Protein: CASSLKYRGEQPQHF. This chain uses TRBV27 with TRBJ1-5; TRBD1 is a possible D gene (5 bases). This CDR3 comprises 15 residues. Trimming shortened V by 6 bases and J by 7 bases, and 19 bases separated the two germline ends. CDR1 and CDR2 (germline): MNHEY, SMNVEV (reference sequence).

This chain's CDR3 is CASSLEGDGYTF. CDR3 nucleotides: TGCGCCAGCAGCTTGGAGGGGGATGGCTACACCTTC. The rearrangement joins TRBV5-1 to TRBJ1-2; a weak D match, TRBD1 (6 bases). Trimming removed 0 bases at V and 6 bases at J, with 6 bases between. Germline CDR1 reads SGHRS; CDR2 reads YFSETQ. There are 12 residues in the CDR3.

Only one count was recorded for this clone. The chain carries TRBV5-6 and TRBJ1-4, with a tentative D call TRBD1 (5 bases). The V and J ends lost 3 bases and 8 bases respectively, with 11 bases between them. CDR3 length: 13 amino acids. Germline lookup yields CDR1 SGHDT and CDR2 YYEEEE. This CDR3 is CASSSQGWEKLFF. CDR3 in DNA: TGTGCCAGCAGCTCCCAGGGATGGGAAAAACTGTTTTTT.

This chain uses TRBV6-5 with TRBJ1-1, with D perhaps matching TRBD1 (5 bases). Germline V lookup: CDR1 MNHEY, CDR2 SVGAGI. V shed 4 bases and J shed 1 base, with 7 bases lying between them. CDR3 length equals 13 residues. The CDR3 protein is CASSLGQNTEAFF. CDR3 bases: TGTGCCAGCAGTTTAGGACAGAACACTGAAGCTTTCTTT.

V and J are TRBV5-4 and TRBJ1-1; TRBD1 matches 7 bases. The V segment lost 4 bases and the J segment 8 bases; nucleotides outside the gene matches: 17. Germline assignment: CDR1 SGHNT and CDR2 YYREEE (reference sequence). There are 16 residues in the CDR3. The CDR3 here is CASSPGGAGTAREAFF. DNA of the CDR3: TGTGCCAGCAGCCCCGGCGGAGCAGGGACAGCCAGGGAAGCTTTCTTT. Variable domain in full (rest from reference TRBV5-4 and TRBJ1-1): ETGVTQSPTHLIKTRGQQVTLRCSSQSGHNTVSWYQQALGQGPQFIFQYYREEENGRGNFPPRFSGLQFPNYSSELNVNALELDDSALYLCASSPGGAGTAREAFFGQGTRLTVV.

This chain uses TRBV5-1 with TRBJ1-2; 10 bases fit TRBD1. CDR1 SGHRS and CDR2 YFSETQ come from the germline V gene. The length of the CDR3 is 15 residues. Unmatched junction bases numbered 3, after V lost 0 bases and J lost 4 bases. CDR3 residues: CASSLGGQGTYGYTF. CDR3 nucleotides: TGCGCCAGCAGCTTGGGGGGACAGGGGACCTATGGCTACACCTTC.

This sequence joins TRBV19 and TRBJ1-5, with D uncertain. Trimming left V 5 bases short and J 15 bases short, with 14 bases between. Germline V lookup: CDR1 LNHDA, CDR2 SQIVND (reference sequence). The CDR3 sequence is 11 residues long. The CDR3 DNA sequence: TGTGCCAGTAGTGCGGGCCAGCCGATGCATTTT. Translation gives CASSAGQPMHF.

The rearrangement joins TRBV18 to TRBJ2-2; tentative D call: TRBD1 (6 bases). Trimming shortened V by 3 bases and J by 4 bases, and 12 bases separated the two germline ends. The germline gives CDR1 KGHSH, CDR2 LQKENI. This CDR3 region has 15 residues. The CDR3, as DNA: TGTGCCAGCTCACCCGCAGGGGCCAGCACCGGGGAGCTGTTTTTT. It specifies CASSPAGASTGELFF.

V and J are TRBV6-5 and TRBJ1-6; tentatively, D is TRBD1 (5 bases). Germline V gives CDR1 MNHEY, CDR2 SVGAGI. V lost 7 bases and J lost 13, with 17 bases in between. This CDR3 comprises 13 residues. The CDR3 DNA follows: TGTGCCAGCAATAACGGGGGGGGTGGGCCCCTCCACTTT. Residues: CASNNGGGGPLHF.

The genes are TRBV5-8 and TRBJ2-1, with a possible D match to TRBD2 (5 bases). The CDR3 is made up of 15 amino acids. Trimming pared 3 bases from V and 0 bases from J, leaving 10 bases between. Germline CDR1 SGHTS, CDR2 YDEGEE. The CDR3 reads CASSSGLHSYNEQFF. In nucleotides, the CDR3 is TGTGCCAGCAGCTCCGGACTGCACTCCTACAATGAGCAGTTCTTC.

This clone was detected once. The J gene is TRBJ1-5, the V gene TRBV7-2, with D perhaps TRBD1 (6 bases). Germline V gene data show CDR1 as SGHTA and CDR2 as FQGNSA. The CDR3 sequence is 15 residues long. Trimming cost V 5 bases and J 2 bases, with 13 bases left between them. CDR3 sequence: CASSPRGTGNQPQHF. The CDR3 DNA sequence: TGTGCCAGCAGCCCCAGGGGTACCGGCAATCAGCCCCAGCATTTT.

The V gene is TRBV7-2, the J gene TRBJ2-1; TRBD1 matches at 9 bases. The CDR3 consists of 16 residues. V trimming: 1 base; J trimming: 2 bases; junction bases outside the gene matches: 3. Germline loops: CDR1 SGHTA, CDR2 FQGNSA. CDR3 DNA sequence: TGTGCCAGCAGCTTAGTACAGGGGGCCGCCTACAATGAGCAGTTCTTC. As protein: CASSLVQGAAYNEQFF.

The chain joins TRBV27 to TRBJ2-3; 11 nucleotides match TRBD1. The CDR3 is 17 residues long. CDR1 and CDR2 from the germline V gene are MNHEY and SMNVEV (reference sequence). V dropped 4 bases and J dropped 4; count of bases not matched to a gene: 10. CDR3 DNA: TGTGCCAGCAGTTGGACAGGGGGCCCGACTGTCGCAGATACGCAGTATTTT. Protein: CASSWTGGPTVADTQYF.

The CDR3 nucleotides read TGTGCGACGCGAACGGGACAAACAAACACTGAAGCTTTCTTT. Residues: CATRTGQTNTEAFF. The rearrangement uses TRBV19 and TRBJ1-1, with D perhaps TRBD1 (6 bases). The CDR3 runs 14 residues. Germline V gene lookup returns CDR1 LNHDA and CDR2 SQIVND (reference sequence).

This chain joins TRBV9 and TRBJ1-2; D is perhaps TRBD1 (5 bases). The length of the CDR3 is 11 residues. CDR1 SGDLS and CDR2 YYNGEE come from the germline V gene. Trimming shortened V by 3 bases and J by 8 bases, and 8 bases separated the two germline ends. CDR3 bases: TGTGCCAGCAGCGACAGGCGAGGCTACACCTTC. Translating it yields CASSDRRGYTF.